The clone carrying this T cell receptor beta chain was seen only a few times. Antigen: not known. This specimen comes from a study of T-cell memory formation after mild COVID-19. One entry per CDR3 protein, called by TCRdb with MiXCR from the 5' RACE reads. The sample contains 450,000 to 650,000 distinct CDR3 sequences, about 20% of which appear only once. The study's findings and limits: Some SARS-CoV-2-responding clones were already detected in memory before infection.

The germline V gene encodes CDR1 GTSNPN and CDR2 SVGIG (reference sequence). Trimming cost V 3 bases and J 4 bases, with 19 bases left between them. The CDR3 length is 15 residues. The chain uses TRBV30 and TRBJ2-7; possibly TRBD1 for D (5 bases). Sequenced material: PBMCs or a T cell subset sorted from them (not recorded which). The receptor was isolated from an adult woman who had mild COVID-19 (a few samples of this study predate the infection). Cell type and time point are not known. The CDR3 bases are TGTGCCTGGAGCTTAAGTAAAGGGGCGCGGTACGAGCAGTACTTC. Translation: CAWSLSKGARYEQYF.